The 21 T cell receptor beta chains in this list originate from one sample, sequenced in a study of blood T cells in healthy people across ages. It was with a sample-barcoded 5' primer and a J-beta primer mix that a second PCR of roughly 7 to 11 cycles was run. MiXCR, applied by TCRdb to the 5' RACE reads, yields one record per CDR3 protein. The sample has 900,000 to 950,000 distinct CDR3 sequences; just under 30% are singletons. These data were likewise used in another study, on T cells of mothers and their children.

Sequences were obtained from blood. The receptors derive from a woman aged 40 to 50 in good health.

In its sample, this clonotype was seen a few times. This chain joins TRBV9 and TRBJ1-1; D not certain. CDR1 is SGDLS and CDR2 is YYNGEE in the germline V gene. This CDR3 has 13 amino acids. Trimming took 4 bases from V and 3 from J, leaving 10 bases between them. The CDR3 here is CASSTNTDTEAFF. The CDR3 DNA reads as TGTGCCAGCAGCACCAACACGGACACTGAAGCTTTCTTT. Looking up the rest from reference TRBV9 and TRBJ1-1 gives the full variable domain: DSGVTQTPKHLITATGQRVTLRCSPRSGDLSVYWYQQSLDQGLQFLIQYYNGEERAKGNILERFSAQQFPDLHSELNLSSLELGDSALYFCASSTNTDTEAFFGQGTRLTVV.

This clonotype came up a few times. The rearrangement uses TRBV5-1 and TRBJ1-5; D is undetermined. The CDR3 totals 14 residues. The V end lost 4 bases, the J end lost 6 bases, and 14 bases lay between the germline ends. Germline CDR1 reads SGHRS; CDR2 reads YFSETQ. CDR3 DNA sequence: TGCGCCAGCAGCCCTCGTGGAGGGCTTCAGCCCCAGCATTTT. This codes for CASSPRGGLQPQHF. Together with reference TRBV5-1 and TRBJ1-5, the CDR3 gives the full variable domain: KAGVTQTPRYLIKTRGQQVTLSCSPISGHRSVSWYQQTPGQGLQFLFEYFSETQRNKGNFPGRFSGRQFSNSRSEMNVSTLELGDSALYLCASSPRGGLQPQHFGDGTRLSIL.

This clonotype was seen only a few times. DNA for the CDR3: TGTGCCAGCGCTGCAGGGGGCGCAGGGCTTCAAGAGACCCAGTACTTC. This codes for CASAAGGAGLQETQYF. The rearrangement links TRBV6-6 to TRBJ2-5; 8 bases line up with TRBD1. Germline assignment: CDR1 MNHNY and CDR2 SVGAGI (reference sequence). This CDR3 comprises 16 residues. V lost 8 bases and J lost 2; bases outside the gene matches: 13.

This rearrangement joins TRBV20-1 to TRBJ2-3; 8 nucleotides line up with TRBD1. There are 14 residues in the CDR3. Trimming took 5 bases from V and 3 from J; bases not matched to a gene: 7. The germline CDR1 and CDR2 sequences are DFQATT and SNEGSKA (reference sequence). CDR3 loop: CSAPRTGRTDTQYF. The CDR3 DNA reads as TGCAGTGCTCCCCGGACAGGGAGGACAGATACGCAGTATTTT.

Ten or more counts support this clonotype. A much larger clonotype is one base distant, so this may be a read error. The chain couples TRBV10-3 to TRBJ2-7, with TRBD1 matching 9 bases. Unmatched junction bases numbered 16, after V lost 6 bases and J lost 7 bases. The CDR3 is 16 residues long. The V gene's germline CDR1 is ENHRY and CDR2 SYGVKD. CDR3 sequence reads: CAIRDRGKVAYNEQYF. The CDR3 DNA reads TGTGCCATCAGGGACAGGGGAAAGGTTGCCTACAATGAGCAGTACTTC.

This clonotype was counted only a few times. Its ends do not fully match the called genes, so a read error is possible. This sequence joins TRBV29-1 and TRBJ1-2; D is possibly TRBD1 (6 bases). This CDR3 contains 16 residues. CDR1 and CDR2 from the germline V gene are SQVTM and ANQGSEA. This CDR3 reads CSVEQKPGHSNYGHTF. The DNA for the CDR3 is TGCAGCGTTGAACAAAAGCCGGGACACTCTAACTATGGCCACACCTTC.

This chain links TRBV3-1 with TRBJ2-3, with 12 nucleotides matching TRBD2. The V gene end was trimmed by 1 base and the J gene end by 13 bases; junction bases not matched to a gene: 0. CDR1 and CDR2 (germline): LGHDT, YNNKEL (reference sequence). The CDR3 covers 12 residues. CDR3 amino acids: CASSQGLAGEYF. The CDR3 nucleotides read TGTGCCAGCAGCCAAGGACTAGCGGGAGAGTATTTT.

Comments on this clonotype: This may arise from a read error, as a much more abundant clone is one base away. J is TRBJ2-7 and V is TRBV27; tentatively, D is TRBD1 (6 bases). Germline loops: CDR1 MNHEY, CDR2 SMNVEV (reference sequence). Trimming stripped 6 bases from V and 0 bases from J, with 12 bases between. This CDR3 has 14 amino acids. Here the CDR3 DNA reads TGTGCCAGCAGGGTCGCAGGGGACTCCTACGAGCAGTACTTC. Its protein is CASRVAGDSYEQYF.

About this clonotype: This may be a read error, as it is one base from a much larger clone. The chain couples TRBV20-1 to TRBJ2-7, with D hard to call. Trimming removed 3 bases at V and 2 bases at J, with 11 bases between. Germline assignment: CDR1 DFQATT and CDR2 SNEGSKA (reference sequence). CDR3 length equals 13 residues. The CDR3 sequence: CSASDPLTYEQYF. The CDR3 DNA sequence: TGCAGTGCTAGTGATCCTCTTACCTACGAGCAGTACTTC.

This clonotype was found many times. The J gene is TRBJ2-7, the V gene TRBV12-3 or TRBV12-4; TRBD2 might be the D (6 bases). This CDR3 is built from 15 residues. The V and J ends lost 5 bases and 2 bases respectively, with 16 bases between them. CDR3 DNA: TGTGCCAGCAGTGGGATTTTGGGCGGGGCCTACGAGCAGTACTTC. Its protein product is CASSGILGGAYEQYF.

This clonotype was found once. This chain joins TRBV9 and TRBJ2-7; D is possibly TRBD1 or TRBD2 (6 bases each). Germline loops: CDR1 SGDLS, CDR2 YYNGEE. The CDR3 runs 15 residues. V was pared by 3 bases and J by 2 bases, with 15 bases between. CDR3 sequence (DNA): TGTGCCAGCAGCGCGGCGGGGACACCAACCTACGAGCAGTACTTC. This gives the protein CASSAAGTPTYEQYF. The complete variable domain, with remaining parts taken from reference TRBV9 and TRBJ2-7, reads DSGVTQTPKHLITATGQRVTLRCSPRSGDLSVYWYQQSLDQGLQFLIQYYNGEERAKGNILERFSAQQFPDLHSELNLSSLELGDSALYFCASSAAGTPTYEQYFGPGTRLTVT.

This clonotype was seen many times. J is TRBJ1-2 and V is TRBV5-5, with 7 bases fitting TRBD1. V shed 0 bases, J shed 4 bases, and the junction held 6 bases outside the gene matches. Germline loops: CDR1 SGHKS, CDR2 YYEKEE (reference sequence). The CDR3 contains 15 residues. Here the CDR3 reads CASSLATGSGYGYTF. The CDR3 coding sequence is TGTGCCAGCAGCTTGGCGACAGGGTCGGGCTATGGCTACACCTTC.

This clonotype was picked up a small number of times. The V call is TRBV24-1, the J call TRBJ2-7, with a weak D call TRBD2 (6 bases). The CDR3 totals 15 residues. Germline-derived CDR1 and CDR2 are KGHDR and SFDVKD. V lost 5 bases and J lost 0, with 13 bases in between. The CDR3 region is CATSGGTGPSYEQYF. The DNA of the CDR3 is TGTGCCACCAGTGGCGGGACGGGACCCTCCTACGAGCAGTACTTC.

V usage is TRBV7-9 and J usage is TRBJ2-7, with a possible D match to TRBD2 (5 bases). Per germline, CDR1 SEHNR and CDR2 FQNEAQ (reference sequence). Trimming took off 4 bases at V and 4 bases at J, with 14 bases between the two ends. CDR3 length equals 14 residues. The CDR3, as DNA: TGTGCCAGCAGCTCCGCCTGGACTCTTTACGAGCAGTACTTC. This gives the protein CASSSAWTLYEQYF.

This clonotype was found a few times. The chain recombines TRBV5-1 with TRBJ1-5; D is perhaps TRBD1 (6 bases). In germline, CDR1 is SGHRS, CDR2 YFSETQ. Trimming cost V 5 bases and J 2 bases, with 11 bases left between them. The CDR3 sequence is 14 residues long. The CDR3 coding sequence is TGCGCCAGCAGGGGGGCGCCGGGCAATCAGCCCCAGCATTTT. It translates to CASRGAPGNQPQHF.

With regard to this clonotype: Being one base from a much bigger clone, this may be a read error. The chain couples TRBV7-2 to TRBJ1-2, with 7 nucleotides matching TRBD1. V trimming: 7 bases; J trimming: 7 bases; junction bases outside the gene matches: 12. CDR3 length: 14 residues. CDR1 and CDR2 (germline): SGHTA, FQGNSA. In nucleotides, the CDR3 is TGTGCCAGCATCTCCGGGACAGTCCAGCCTGGCTACACCTTC. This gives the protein CASISGTVQPGYTF.

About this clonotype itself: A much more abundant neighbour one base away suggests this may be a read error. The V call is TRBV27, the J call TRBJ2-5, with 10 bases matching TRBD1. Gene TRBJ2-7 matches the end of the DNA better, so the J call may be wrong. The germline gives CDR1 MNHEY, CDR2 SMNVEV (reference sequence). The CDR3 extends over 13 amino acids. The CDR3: CAPVRDRGYEQYF. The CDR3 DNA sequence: TGTGCCCCCGTGAGGGACAGGGGTTACGAGCAGTACTTC.

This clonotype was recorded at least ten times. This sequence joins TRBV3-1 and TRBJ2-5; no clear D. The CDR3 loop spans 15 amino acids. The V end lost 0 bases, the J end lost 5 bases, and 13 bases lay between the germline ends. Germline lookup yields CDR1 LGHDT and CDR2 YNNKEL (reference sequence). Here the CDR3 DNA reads TGTGCCAGCAGCCAAGACCCCGATTTGCGGGAGACCCAGTACTTC. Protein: CASSQDPDLRETQYF.

The CDR3 DNA follows: TGCAGTGCCCAAGACAGGGACAGGGGGGGGGCCAACGCTGAAGCTTTCTTT. It encodes CSAQDRDRGGANAEAFF. The chain has TRBV20-1 and TRBJ1-1; TRBD1 aligns across 11 bases. There are 17 residues in the CDR3. V lost 6 bases and J lost 6; bases outside the gene matches: 18. The germline V gene has CDR1 DFQATT and CDR2 SNEGSKA (reference sequence).

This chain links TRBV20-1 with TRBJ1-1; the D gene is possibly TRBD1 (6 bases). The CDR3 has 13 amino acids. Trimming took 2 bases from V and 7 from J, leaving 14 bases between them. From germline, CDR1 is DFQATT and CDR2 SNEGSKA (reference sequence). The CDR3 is CSARRGAALEAFF. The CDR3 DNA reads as TGCAGTGCTAGACGGGGGGCCGCCCTTGAAGCTTTCTTT.

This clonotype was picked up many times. CDR3 nucleotides: TGCAGCGTTGCACCGGCGGGGGGCGAGCAGTACTTC. It is translated as CSVAPAGGEQYF. The V gene is TRBV29-1, the J gene TRBJ2-7, with 8 bases identical to TRBD2. Trimming took 4 bases from V and 6 from J; bases not matched to a gene: 5. Germline assignment: CDR1 SQVTM and CDR2 ANQGSEA. This CDR3 spans 12 amino acids.